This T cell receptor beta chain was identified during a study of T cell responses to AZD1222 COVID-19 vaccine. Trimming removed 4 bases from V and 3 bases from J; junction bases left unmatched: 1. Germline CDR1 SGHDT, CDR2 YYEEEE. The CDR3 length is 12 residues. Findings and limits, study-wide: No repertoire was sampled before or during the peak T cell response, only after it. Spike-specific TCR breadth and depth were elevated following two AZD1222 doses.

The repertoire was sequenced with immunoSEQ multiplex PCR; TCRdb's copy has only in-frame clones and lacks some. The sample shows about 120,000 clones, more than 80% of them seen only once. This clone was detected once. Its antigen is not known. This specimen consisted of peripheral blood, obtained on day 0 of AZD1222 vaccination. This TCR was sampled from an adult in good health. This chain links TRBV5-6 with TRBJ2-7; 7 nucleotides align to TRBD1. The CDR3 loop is CASSRTGYEQYF. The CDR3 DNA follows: TGTGCCAGCAGCCGGACAGGCTACGAGCAGTACTTC.